A single sample is the source of the 28 T cell receptor beta chains below, sequenced in a study of T cells in localized non-small cell lung cancer. Sequencing was performed with immunoSEQ multiplex PCR; in TCRdb, only in-frame clones are kept and a portion is missing. Of about 830 clones listed, about 24% are singletons. The specimen comprised lung tumor tissue, sampled before any cancer treatment. The origin of the receptors is a female donor at least 60 years old with stage I lung adenocarcinoma.

The chain has TRBV14 and TRBJ1-1; possible D gene TRBD1, 5 bases. The V gene's germline CDR1 is SGHDN and CDR2 FVKESK. This CDR3 is 17 amino acids long. Deletions cut 2 bases from V and 5 bases from J, with 21 bases between. The CDR3 DNA reads as TGTGCCAGCAGCCAACCGGAGGGGAGTTTGGTTTGGACTGAAGCTTTCTTT. It is translated as CASSQPEGSLVWTEAFF.

This clone ranks as medium-sized. In DNA form, the CDR3 reads TGTGCCAGCATTGGGACAGCTAGTATGAACACTGAAGCTTTCTTT. Amino acid sequence: CASIGTASMNTEAFF. The rearrangement uses TRBV11-3 and TRBJ1-1, with TRBD1 matching over 7 bases. V shed 7 bases and J 0 bases; nucleotides not matched to a gene: 8. The CDR3 runs 15 residues. Germline V CDR1 and CDR2: SGHNT, YENEEA.

This clone was seen a handful of times. The chain carries TRBV7-2 and TRBJ1-5; TRBD1 might be the D (5 bases). V was shortened by 4 bases and J by 0 bases, with 16 bases between the two germline ends. There are 17 residues in the CDR3. Germline CDR1 is SGHTA and CDR2 is FQGNSA. CDR3 loop: CASSSVPGPYSNQPQHF. In nucleotides, the CDR3 is TGTGCCAGCAGCTCCGTGCCGGGACCTTATAGCAATCAGCCCCAGCATTTT. The whole variable domain, filled in from reference TRBV7-2 and TRBJ1-5, reads GAGVSQSPSNKVTEKGKDVELRCDPISGHTALYWYRQSLGQGLEFLIYFQGNSAPDKSGLPSDRFSAERTGGSVSTLTIQRTQQEDSAVYLCASSSVPGPYSNQPQHFGDGTRLSIL.

V is TRBV19 and J is TRBJ1-2, with 8 nucleotides matching TRBD1. Germline-derived CDR1 and CDR2 are LNHDA and SQIVND (reference sequence). The CDR3 is 12 residues long. With V trimmed by 3 bases and J by 12 bases, 6 bases remained unmatched. For the CDR3, the DNA is TGTGCCAGTAGTATTAGCACAGGGGGACACACCTTC. The encoded protein is CASSISTGGHTF.

This clone is large by share. V is TRBV11-3 and J is TRBJ2-2, with D tentatively TRBD1 (7 bases). This CDR3 is built from 14 residues. The V and J ends lost 7 bases and 4 bases respectively, with 13 bases between them. Germline V lookup: CDR1 SGHNT, CDR2 YENEEA. The CDR3 nucleotides are TGTGCCAGCACTTCAGGGGGAGGCACCGGGGAGCTGTTTTTT. Amino acid sequence: CASTSGGGTGELFF.

This chain connects TRBV18 to TRBJ1-2; 12 nucleotides match TRBD1. V lost 2 bases and J lost 10; bases outside the gene matches: 11. The CDR3 runs to 16 residues. The V gene's germline CDR1 is KGHSH and CDR2 LQKENI. Here the CDR3 DNA reads TGTGCCAGCTCACCATTTTCGGGACAGGGGGCCACCATCTACACCTTC. Its translation: CASSPFSGQGATIYTF.

The rearrangement links TRBV5-1 to TRBJ1-1; D is perhaps TRBD1 (5 bases). V lost 0 bases, J lost 0 bases, and 12 bases lay in between. CDR3 length: 16 residues. In germline, CDR1 is SGHRS, CDR2 YFSETQ. The CDR3 reads CASSLVGDPMNTEAFF. The CDR3 DNA reads as TGCGCCAGCAGCTTGGTAGGGGACCCCATGAACACTGAAGCTTTCTTT.

In this sample, this clone turned up a few times. The rearrangement joins TRBV5-1 to TRBJ1-2; D is ambiguous. Between the trimmed V and J ends, which lost 1 base and 0 bases, there was a span of 7 bases. This CDR3 is 14 amino acids long. Germline CDR1 is SGHRS and CDR2 is YFSETQ. CDR3: CASSLTAPNYGYTF. The CDR3 nucleotides read TGCGCCAGCAGCTTGACAGCACCTAACTATGGCTACACCTTC.

V gene TRBV6-8 combines with J gene TRBJ2-1; TRBD2 aligns across 7 bases. In germline, CDR1 is MNHGY, CDR2 SAAAGT. CDR3 length: 15 amino acids. The J segment lost 0 bases and the V segment lost 6 bases, leaving 5 bases of the junction unmatched. The DNA of the CDR3 is TGTGCCAGCAGGGCGGGCGGGAGCTCCTACAATGAGCAGTTCTTC. It codes for CASRAGGSSYNEQFF.

The chain carries TRBV30 and TRBJ2-7; TRBD1 agrees at 9 bases. The CDR3 is 14 residues long. The trim removed 2 bases at V and 1 base at J, leaving 3 bases unmatched. Germline CDR1 is GTSNPN and CDR2 is SVGIG (reference sequence). For the CDR3, the DNA is TGTGCCTGGAGTCGGGACAGGGCATCCTACGAGCAGTACTTC. Encoded protein: CAWSRDRASYEQYF. The whole variable domain, remainder taken from reference TRBV30 and TRBJ2-7, is SQTIHQWPATLVQPVGSPLSLECTVEGTSNPNLYWYRQAAGRGLQLLFYSVGIGQISSEVPQNLSASRPQDRQFILSSKKLLLSDSGFYLCAWSRDRASYEQYFGPGTRLTVT.

V is TRBV5-1 and J is TRBJ2-6; D unresolved. This CDR3 is built from 14 residues. V lost 3 bases and J 4 bases, leaving 8 bases between the germline ends. From germline, CDR1 is SGHRS and CDR2 YFSETQ. The CDR3 DNA reads TGCGCCAGCAGCTCAGGTTTGGGGGCCAACGTCCTGACTTTC. Protein product: CASSSGLGANVLTF.

This clone is large (0.1 to 1%) in the sample. V usage is TRBV6-8 and J usage is TRBJ1-1, with TRBD1 as a possible D gene (5 bases). The CDR3 length is 14 residues. Germline values: CDR1 MNHGY, CDR2 SAAAGT. The germline V and J ends were trimmed by 6 bases and 0 bases, with 11 bases remaining between them. The CDR3 protein is CASRSQAMNTEAFF. The CDR3 DNA is TGTGCCAGCAGATCACAGGCCATGAACACTGAAGCTTTCTTT.

This clone was picked up a small number of times. The gene calls are TRBV19 and TRBJ2-1, with D perhaps matching TRBD2 (5 bases). The CDR3 covers 14 residues. The germline gives CDR1 LNHDA, CDR2 SQIVND (reference sequence). The ends were cut back, 1 base at V and 4 bases at J, with 8 bases in the middle. The CDR3 region has the DNA TGTGCCAGTAGTATAGGGGAGAGGTACAATGAGCAGTTCTTC. It is translated as CASSIGERYNEQFF. Drawing the rest from reference TRBV19 and TRBJ2-1, the complete variable domain is DGGITQSPKYLFRKEGQNVTLSCEQNLNHDAMYWYRQDPGQGLRLIYYSQIVNDFQKGDIAEGYSVSREKKESFPLTVTSAQKNPTAFYLCASSIGERYNEQFFGPGTRLTVL.

V gene TRBV29-1 combines with J gene TRBJ1-5; D is perhaps TRBD1 (6 bases). CDR3 size: 12 residues. Germline V CDR1 and CDR2: SQVTM, ANQGSEA. V dropped 6 bases and J dropped 5 bases, with 11 bases sitting between them. The CDR3 is CSVVQGDQPQHF. As DNA, the CDR3 is TGCAGCGTCGTACAGGGCGATCAGCCCCAGCATTTT.

The chain is built from TRBV2 and TRBJ2-1, with D tentatively TRBD1 or TRBD2 (5 bases each). V shed 4 bases and J shed 3 bases, with 10 bases lying between them. The CDR3 covers 14 residues. CDR1 and CDR2 (germline): SNHLY, FYNNEI. CDR3 loop: CASSGDRSYNEQFF. The CDR3 DNA is TGTGCCAGCAGTGGGGACCGTAGCTACAATGAGCAGTTCTTC.

This chain joins TRBV6-8 and TRBJ1-3; no clear D gene. Trimming took 6 bases from V and 2 from J, leaving 8 bases between them. The CDR3 sequence is 13 residues long. The germline V gene has CDR1 MNHGY and CDR2 SAAAGT. The CDR3 spells CASSPPPGNTIYF. In nucleotides, the CDR3 is TGTGCCAGCAGCCCCCCTCCTGGAAACACCATATATTTT.

This clone was observed a few times. The chain carries TRBV18 and TRBJ2-2; 8 nucleotides align to TRBD2. Trimming at V came to 3 bases and at J to 3 bases, leaving 6 bases not matched to a gene. The CDR3 has 16 amino acids. CDR1 KGHSH and CDR2 LQKENI come from the germline V gene. The chain's CDR3 is CASSPMGLGHTGELFF. CDR3 DNA: TGTGCCAGCTCACCGATGGGACTAGGACACACCGGGGAGCTGTTTTTT.

The V gene is TRBV4-1, the J gene TRBJ2-3; D is perhaps TRBD2 (6 bases). Trimming cost V 1 base and J 0 bases, with 8 bases left between them. CDR1 is MGHRA and CDR2 is YSYEKL in the germline V gene. The CDR3 consists of 15 residues. This CDR3 is CASSQGTTSTDTQYF. DNA of the CDR3: TGCGCCAGCAGCCAAGGGACTACTAGCACAGATACGCAGTATTTT.

Only a few counts were recorded for this clone. The rearrangement links TRBV6-8 to TRBJ2-7; perhaps TRBD1 as D (6 bases). The CDR3 is made up of 15 amino acids. The V and J ends lost 4 bases and 3 bases respectively, with 16 bases between them. Germline CDR1 reads MNHGY; CDR2 reads SAAAGT. The chain's CDR3 is CASSLQGHDLYEQYF. CDR3 DNA: TGTGCCAGCAGTTTACAGGGACACGACCTCTACGAGCAGTACTTC.

The chain links TRBV10-2 to TRBJ2-1; no clear D. The V end was cut by 0 bases, the J end by 5 bases, with 17 bases between. Germline V gene lookup returns CDR1 WSHSY and CDR2 SAAADI. CDR3 length: 17 amino acids. The chain's CDR3 is CASSESSGHYTNNEQFF. DNA for the CDR3: TGCGCCAGCAGTGAGTCTTCCGGGCACTACACCAACAATGAGCAGTTCTTC.

In this sample, this clone is large. The junction departs from germline at one end; a sequencing error may be responsible. The chain employs TRBV23-1 and TRBJ1-3; D possibly corresponds to TRBD1 (5 bases). TRBV23-1 has ORF status, its function being uncertain. The CDR3 has 16 amino acids. The chain's CDR3 is CASSQSRVGSGNTIYF. The CDR3 DNA reads as TGCGCCAGCAGCCAATCCAGGGTCGGTTCTGGAAACACCATATATTTT.

This clone was seen more than once but under ten times. Here the CDR3 reads CASGDSSETQYF. The CDR3 DNA reads as TGTGCCAGTGGAGACAGTTCGGAGACCCAGTACTTC. The chain joins TRBV6-8 to TRBJ2-5; maybe TRBD1 (5 bases). Germline V gene data show CDR1 as MNHGY and CDR2 as SAAAGT. The CDR3 totals 12 residues. Deletions cut 9 bases from V and 5 bases from J, with 13 bases between.

This clone is classed as large. The chain joins TRBV19 to TRBJ1-3; D is unclear. The V gene's germline CDR1 is LNHDA and CDR2 SQIVND (reference sequence). This CDR3 spans 13 amino acids. Trimming removed 1 base at V and 4 bases at J, with 5 bases between. CDR3 protein: CASSIVPGNTIYF. The CDR3, as DNA: TGTGCCAGTAGTATAGTACCCGGAAACACCATATATTTT.

This clone was picked up a small number of times. The chain employs TRBV29-1 and TRBJ2-1; the D is unclear. Trimming took off 4 bases at V and 15 bases at J, with 22 bases between the two ends. Germline assignment: CDR1 SQVTM and CDR2 ANQGSEA. The CDR3 totals 13 residues. CDR3 sequence reads: CSVVVWTEKVAFF. The CDR3 bases are TGCAGCGTTGTAGTCTGGACCGAAAAAGTTGCGTTCTTC.

The rearrangement links TRBV10-3 to TRBJ2-1; 10 bases match TRBD2. The V segment lost 9 bases and the J segment 0 bases; nucleotides outside the gene matches: 17. Looked up from germline, CDR1 is ENHRY and CDR2 is SYGVKD. The CDR3 is 19 amino acids. Here the CDR3 DNA reads TGTGCCATTAATACAGGGAAAAGCGGGGGGGAACTCTCCTACAATGAGCAGTTCTTC. This gives the protein CAINTGKSGGELSYNEQFF.

By share of the sample, this clone is medium-sized. The chain combines TRBV6-8 with TRBJ1-2; no clear D gene. V was shortened by 6 bases and J by 2 bases, with 10 bases between the two germline ends. Per the germline V gene, CDR1 is MNHGY and CDR2 is SAAAGT. The CDR3 is 13 residues long. CDR3 amino acids: CASSKYLNYGYTF. The CDR3 nucleotides read TGTGCCAGCAGCAAATACTTAAACTATGGCTACACCTTC.

Here the CDR3 DNA reads TGCGCCAGCAGCCGGGGACAAAGTCGAGCTGAAGCTTTCTTT. As protein: CASSRGQSRAEAFF. The genes are TRBV5-1 and TRBJ1-1; weak D call: TRBD1 (6 bases). The length of the CDR3 is 14 residues. The germline V gene has CDR1 SGHRS and CDR2 YFSETQ. Trimming cost V 4 bases and J 6 bases, with 16 bases left between them.

The rearrangement joins TRBV11-3 to TRBJ2-5; 10 nucleotides agree with TRBD2. CDR1 and CDR2 (germline): SGHNT, YENEEA. This CDR3 has 15 residues. The V and J ends lost 5 bases and 4 bases, in that order; junction bases with no gene match: 7. The CDR3 DNA sequence: TGTGCCAGCAGCCCGGGACTAGCGAAGTTAGAGACCCAGTACTTC. This encodes CASSPGLAKLETQYF.